This TCR beta chain was profiled in a study of T cell changes during pregnancy in multiple sclerosis (dated by TCRdb to about 2019). Study-wide context: The study examined how the T cell repertoire changed over the course of pregnancy in women with multiple sclerosis.

Libraries were made using the immunoSEQ multiplex PCR assay. Imported from immuneACCESS, the table was reduced by TCRdb to in-frame sequences with V and J called. These copies leave out some clones; in studies compared against another copy, an unresolved V gene accounts for under half, and the cause of the remainder is not known. This sample lists about 59,000 clones; over 80% were detected once. The ten largest clones add up to 0.89% of the sample. V loses 6 bases of germline sequence and J loses 0 bases, and the interval between the two ends is 6 bases. The CDR1 and CDR2 encoded by the germline V gene are MNHNS and SASEGT. The CDR3 spans 13 residues, from the cysteine through the phenylalanine. Just the 39-base CDR3 DNA is kept, in frame starting at base 1. In the case of this clone: Its antigen is currently not known. Qualities for individual bases were not recorded, and no much larger clone is one base off.

The source is a female donor in good health, enrolled as a control in a pregnancy study. The chain is assembled from TRBV6-1 and TRBJ2-1; the D gene is not confidently resolved. The sample was peripheral blood, taken in the first trimester of pregnancy. Read as DNA, the sequence is TGTGCCAGCAGGAAAGCCTCCTACAATGAGCAGTTCTTC. The resulting protein is CASRKASYNEQFF.